This T cell receptor beta chain originates from a study of radiotherapy plus CTLA-4 blockade in lung cancer (dated by TCRdb to the late 2010s). About the investigation overall: Objective responses occurred in roughly 20% of enrolled patients, and 25% to 40% achieved disease control. Overall study outcomes, separate from this receptor: TCR clones derived from tumors expanded in peripheral blood after treatment with radiotherapy and ipilimumab. Increased serum interferon-beta after radiation, together with early dynamic changes in blood T cell clones, were reported to be the strongest predictors of response.

Reading the germline V gene gives CDR1 SNHLY and CDR2 FYNNEI. The trim is 0 bases for V and 3 bases for J, with a gap of 6 bases between the germline ends. Spanning cysteine to phenylalanine, the CDR3 consists of 14 amino acids. This entry keeps only the CDR3 DNA: 42 bases, framed from base 1. The study evaluated CTLA-4 blockade (ipilimumab) given together with focal radiation therapy in patients who had chemo-refractory metastatic non-small-cell lung cancer. As for this clone: Its antigen remains undetermined. The record has no base qualities; no much larger clone is one base away. Other DNA sequences in this sample translate to the same CDR3.

Receptor libraries were prepared by the immunoSEQ multiplex PCR assay. This immuneACCESS table, as held by TCRdb, lists in-frame sequences with V and J called but not all clones. Of the missing ones, under half trace to an unresolved V gene in checked studies; the others have no known cause. The sample table contains more than 65,000 clones; only one count was recorded for roughly four fifths of them. 0.82% of the sample goes to the ten largest clones. The origin of this receptor is a human donor with non-small cell lung cancer who had stable disease on radiotherapy plus ipilimumab. The rearrangement combines TRBV2 with TRBJ1-5; the D gene is unclear. The source was peripheral blood, collected from a patient treated with radiotherapy plus ipilimumab. In nucleotides, the sequence is TGTGCCAGCAGTGAAGCGAGGGCCAATCAGCCCCAGCATTTT. Translated, it reads CASSEARANQPQHF.